Here is one T cell receptor (beta chain) with its context. Its antigen is still unknown. Base qualities are not provided; no much larger clone lies one nucleotide away. The data stem from a study of blood T cell repertoires in COVID-19 (dated by TCRdb to about 2020). For context, the study as a whole: The collaborator samples originated in the United States, Italy and Spain and spanned the acute and convalescent phases of COVID-19. The prospective study material was composed of cDNA or gDNA derived from T cells, B-cell-depleted T cells, or PBMCs. The dataset comprised deeply sampled blood TCRbeta repertoires from subjects exposed to, actively infected with, or recovered from COVID-19. The repertoires were released in a freely available public database intended as a resource for research on the immune response to SARS-CoV-2. The samples were drawn from the first 160 participants of the ongoing ImmuneRACE study and from over a thousand subjects provided by 6 global collaborators. Sample metadata almost always included a de-identified subject ID, COVID-19 status, age in years and sex. HLA class I and class II types, where available, came from metadata supplied by the sample provider rather than from assay-based typing. Study-wide findings and limitations: The amount of clinical and demographic metadata varied by source and participant and was provided uncurated.

V sheds 5 bases and J sheds 2 bases, leaving 10 bases between their ends. The cysteine opens and the phenylalanine closes a CDR3 of 14 amino acids. This entry keeps only the CDR3 DNA: 42 bases, framed from base 1. The germline V gene provides CDR1 MNHEY and CDR2 SVGEGT. TCRbeta CDR3 regions were amplified from genomic DNA by means of the immunoSEQ Assay, a bias-controlled multiplex PCR. The study's processing was this. Nucleated cell counts per sample were estimated from amplification of reference gene primers within the assay. To quantify the absolute abundance of each unique TCRbeta CDR3 rearrangement, sequence reads were collapsed and filtered. Productive Simpson clonality was computed per sample as the square root of Simpson's diversity index over productive rearrangements. The immuneACCESS repertoire file appears here via TCRdb, limited to in-frame rearrangements. These files lack a portion of the clones; in checked studies, under half of the deficit traces to unresolved V genes, and the cause of the others is not known. Clone size and the V and J calls come from that table; the DNA yielded D and trimming. Present in this sample are approximately 70,000 clones, about 81% of which were seen just once. The ten largest clones represent approximately 18% of the sample.

The collaborating institutions used their own protocols to collect whole blood in K2EDTA tubes. Collaborator samples were shipped for TCRbeta analysis as frozen whole blood, isolated PBMCs, or DNA extracted from either sample type. The chain couples TRBV6-2 or TRBV6-3 to TRBJ1-3; the D gene is perhaps TRBD1, on 6 matching bases. This receptor was identified in a human donor in a cohort sampled during active COVID-19. The sample comprised peripheral blood. In nucleotide form, the sequence is TGTGCCAGCAGTCAAGGGGGAGCTGGAAACACCATATATTTT. Translated, it gives CASSQGGAGNTIYF.